Below, 14 T cell receptor beta chains from the same sample are listed, as sequenced in a study of blood T cell repertoires in COVID-19. The repertoire was sequenced with immunoSEQ multiplex PCR; TCRdb's copy has only in-frame clones and lacks some. The sample lists roughly 200,000 clones; around 79% were seen once. Sample: peripheral blood. The source of these receptors is a man aged 50 to 60 who had recovered from COVID-19.

CDR3 DNA: TGTGCCAGCAGTGAAAAACCACAGGATAGCTCCTATAATTCACCCCTCCACTTT. Translation gives CASSEKPQDSSYNSPLHF. This chain connects TRBV6-1 to TRBJ1-6; tentative D call: TRBD1 (5 bases). Germline V lookup: CDR1 MNHNS, CDR2 SASEGT. The CDR3 is 18 amino acids. V lost 2 bases to trimming and J lost 0 bases, with 14 bases between them.

This chain joins TRBV6-5 and TRBJ2-7; 7 positions match TRBD2. CDR1 MNHEY and CDR2 SVGAGI come from the germline V gene. Unmatched junction bases numbered 5, after V lost 6 bases and J lost 0 bases. The CDR3 contains 14 residues. CDR3 sequence (DNA): TGTGCCAGCAGCGGGGGGACGTACTCCTACGAGCAGTACTTC. Protein product: CASSGGTYSYEQYF.

This clone was seen only a few times. This chain joins TRBV5-1 and TRBJ1-6; D is perhaps TRBD1 (5 bases). The CDR3 covers 14 residues. The germline V gene encodes CDR1 SGHRS and CDR2 YFSETQ. V lost 0 bases and J 7 bases, leaving 8 bases between the germline ends. CDR3 sequence (DNA): TGCGCCAGCAGCTTGGGACAGAGCAATTCACCCCTCCACTTT. It encodes CASSLGQSNSPLHF.

The chain couples TRBV19 to TRBJ2-7; 8 bases line up with TRBD2. Germline loops: CDR1 LNHDA, CDR2 SQIVND (reference sequence). Trimming at V came to 9 bases and at J to 5 bases, leaving 9 bases not matched to a gene. The CDR3 contains 13 residues. CDR3 protein: CASGLATPNEQYF. CDR3 sequence (DNA): TGTGCCAGCGGACTAGCAACTCCTAACGAGCAGTACTTC.

The chain joins TRBV6-1 to TRBJ1-1, with D maybe TRBD1 (5 bases). The CDR3 consists of 14 residues. Germline assignment: CDR1 MNHNS and CDR2 SASEGT. Trimming left V 2 bases short and J 4 bases short, with 11 bases between. The CDR3 region has the DNA TGTGCCAGCAGTGAAATGACAGCGACCACTGAAGCTTTCTTT. This codes for CASSEMTATTEAFF.

The gene calls are TRBV6-2 or TRBV6-3 and TRBJ1-4, with TRBD1 as a possible D gene (5 bases). Trimming took off 6 bases at V and 5 bases at J, with 13 bases between the two ends. The CDR3 contains 14 residues. The germline CDR1 and CDR2 sequences are MNHEY and SVGEGT. CDR3 nucleotides: TGTGCCAGCAGCTCAGTTCGACAGAATGAAAAACTGTTTTTT. This codes for CASSSVRQNEKLFF.

The gene calls are TRBV5-1 and TRBJ2-7; 9 bases match TRBD2. From germline, CDR1 is SGHRS and CDR2 YFSETQ. This CDR3 comprises 15 residues. V lost 2 bases, J lost 2 bases, and 5 bases stayed unmatched. The CDR3 DNA follows: TGCGCCAGCAGCTTAGGGCTAGCGGGACCCTACGAGCAGTACTTC. It yields the protein CASSLGLAGPYEQYF. Complete variable domain (other parts from reference TRBV5-1 and TRBJ2-7): KAGVTQTPRYLIKTRGQQVTLSCSPISGHRSVSWYQQTPGQGLQFLFEYFSETQRNKGNFPGRFSGRQFSNSRSEMNVSTLELGDSALYLCASSLGLAGPYEQYFGPGTRLTVT.

The genes are TRBV11-2 and TRBJ2-1; 7 bases map to TRBD2. Germline trimming cut 5 bases from V and 3 bases from J; bases unmatched to any gene: 13. CDR3 size: 17 residues. CDR1 and CDR2 (germline): SGHAT, FQNNGV. CDR3 in amino acids: CASSRGSAGNYYNEQFF. CDR3 in DNA: TGTGCCAGCAGCCGCGGGTCAGCGGGAAATTACTACAATGAGCAGTTCTTC.

The chain joins TRBV11-2 to TRBJ1-6; no firm D call. Germline assignment: CDR1 SGHAT and CDR2 FQNNGV. The CDR3 is 11 residues long. V dropped 2 bases and J dropped 14 bases, with 7 bases sitting between them. The CDR3 nucleotides read TGTGCCAGCAGCTTAACTAGCACCCTCCACTTT. Protein sequence: CASSLTSTLHF.

The V call is TRBV9, the J call TRBJ1-6; TRBD1 aligns across 9 bases. The CDR3 runs 16 residues. Trimming took 3 bases from V and 9 from J; bases not matched to a gene: 10. Germline V lookup: CDR1 SGDLS, CDR2 YYNGEE. The CDR3 nucleotides read TGTGCCAGCAGCGGTCCAACAGGGGGCGGAAGTTCACCCCTCCACTTT. It translates to CASSGPTGGGSSPLHF.

The chain combines TRBV5-1 with TRBJ1-4, with D uncertain. The CDR3 covers 15 residues. Germline V gene data show CDR1 as SGHRS and CDR2 as YFSETQ. V lost 1 base, J lost 1 base, and 8 bases lay in between. The CDR3 DNA sequence: TGCGCCAGCAGCTTGTTCCCCAGAACTAATGAAAAACTGTTTTTT. It encodes CASSLFPRTNEKLFF.

The CDR3 is CASRVDSEDTQYF. In nucleotides, the CDR3 is TGTGCCAGTAGGGTAGATTCTGAGGATACGCAGTATTTT. The V call is TRBV19, the J call TRBJ2-3, with no clear D. V was cut by 6 bases and J by 6 bases, with 13 bases left in between. The CDR3 totals 13 residues. The germline CDR1 and CDR2 sequences are LNHDA and SQIVND (reference sequence). The whole variable domain, filled in from reference TRBV19 and TRBJ2-3, reads DGGITQSPKYLFRKEGQNVTLSCEQNLNHDAMYWYRQDPGQGLRLIYYSQIVNDFQKGDIAEGYSVSREKKESFPLTVTSAQKNPTAFYLCASRVDSEDTQYFGPGTRLTVL.

The chain couples TRBV18 to TRBJ2-7, with 9 bases identical to TRBD1. The ends lost 6 bases at V and 2 bases at J; junction bases unmatched: 14. Germline assignment: CDR1 KGHSH and CDR2 LQKENI. This CDR3 has 17 amino acids. The CDR3 nucleotides read TGTGCCAGCTCTTCACGGAGACCGGGACAGGGAACCTACGAGCAGTACTTC. Its translation is CASSSRRPGQGTYEQYF.

The chain uses TRBV7-3 and TRBJ2-3; 10 bases fit TRBD1. Germline V gene data show CDR1 as SGHTA and CDR2 as FQGTGA. Trimming cost V 3 bases and J 3 bases; bases outside gene matches: 0. CDR3 length: 14 residues. The DNA of the CDR3 is TGTGCCAGCAGCTTGGGACAGGGGACAGATACGCAGTATTTT. Its translation: CASSLGQGTDTQYF.